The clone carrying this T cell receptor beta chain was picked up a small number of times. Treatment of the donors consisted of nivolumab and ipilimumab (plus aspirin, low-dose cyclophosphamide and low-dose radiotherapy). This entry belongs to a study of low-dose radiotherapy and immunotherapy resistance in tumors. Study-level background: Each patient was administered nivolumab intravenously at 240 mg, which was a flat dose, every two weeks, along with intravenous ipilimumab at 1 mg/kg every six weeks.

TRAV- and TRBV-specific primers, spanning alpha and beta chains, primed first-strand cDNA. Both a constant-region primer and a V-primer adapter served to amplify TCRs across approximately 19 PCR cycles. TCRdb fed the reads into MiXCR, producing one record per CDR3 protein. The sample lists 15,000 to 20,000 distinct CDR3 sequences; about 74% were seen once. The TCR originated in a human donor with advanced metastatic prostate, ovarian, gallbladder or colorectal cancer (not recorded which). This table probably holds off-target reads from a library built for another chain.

CDR3 residues: CASGRQGIYEQYF. DNA of the CDR3: TGTGCCAGCGGTAGGCAGGGAATCTACGAGCAGTACTTC. The chain recombines TRBV2 with TRBJ2-7; possible D gene TRBD1, 5 bases. This CDR3 has 13 amino acids. CDR1 and CDR2 from the germline V gene are SNHLY and FYNNEI. V lost 8 bases and J lost 3, with 14 bases in between.